The source of this T cell receptor (beta chain) is a study of a mutant IDH1 vaccine in newly diagnosed glioma. Looking at the study overall: Patients were pretreated with radiotherapy, temozolomide, or both, mostly both.

Method: immunoSEQ multiplex PCR; TCRdb's copy keeps in-frame clones and lacks some. The table lists tens of thousands of clones, roughly 80% of them singletons. This CDR3 has 14 amino acids. Between the trimmed V and J ends, which lost 2 bases and 5 bases, there was a span of 11 bases. CDR1 is SGHVS and CDR2 is FQNEAQ in the germline V gene. Time point: week 23, last vaccination. The content of each vaccine dose was 300 ug of mutant IDH1 20-mer peptide, and topical imiquimod accompanied it. A word on this clone: Its specificity is unknown.

The specimen comprised PBMCs, sampled from a glioma patient whose treatment included an IDH1 peptide vaccine. This chain uses TRBV7-8 with TRBJ2-3; D is unclear. This receptor was obtained from a man in his forties or fifties with glioma. CDR3 nucleotides: TGTGCCAGCAGCTTAAATGAGATGCTAGATACGCAGTATTTT. This translates into CASSLNEMLDTQYF.